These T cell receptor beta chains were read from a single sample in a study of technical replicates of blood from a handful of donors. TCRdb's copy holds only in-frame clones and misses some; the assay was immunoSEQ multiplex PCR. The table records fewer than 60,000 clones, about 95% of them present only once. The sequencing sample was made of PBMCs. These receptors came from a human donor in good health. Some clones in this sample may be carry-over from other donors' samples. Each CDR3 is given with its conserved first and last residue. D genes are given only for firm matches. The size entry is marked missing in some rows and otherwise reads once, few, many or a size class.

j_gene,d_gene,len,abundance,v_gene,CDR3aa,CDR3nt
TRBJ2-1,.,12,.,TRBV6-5,CASSWDLNEQFF,TGTGCCAGCAGTTGGGACTTGAATGAGCAGTTCTTC
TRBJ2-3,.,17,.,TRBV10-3,CAISESGTHSSTDTQYF,TGTGCCATCAGTGAGTCTGGGACTCACTCGTCCACAGATACGCAGTATTTT
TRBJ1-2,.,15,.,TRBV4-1,CASSQVDSLDYGYTF,TGCGCCAGCAGCCAAGTCGACAGCCTAGACTATGGCTACACCTTC
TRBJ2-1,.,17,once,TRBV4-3,CASSQGFLTGDHNEQFF,TGCGCCAGCAGCCAAGGTTTCTTAACGGGGGATCACAATGAGCAGTTCTTC
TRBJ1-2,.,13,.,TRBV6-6,CASSYSMSDGYTF,TGTGCCAGCAGTTACTCGATGAGTGATGGCTACACCTTC
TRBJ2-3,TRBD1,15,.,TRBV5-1,CASSRLQGAQDTQYF,TGCGCCAGCAGCCGCCTACAGGGGGCCCAGGATACGCAGTATTTT
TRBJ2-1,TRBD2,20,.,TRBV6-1,CASSGPDWRGGLYSDNEQFF,TGTGCCAGCAGTGGCCCCGACTGGCGGGGGGGCCTGTATTCCGACAATGAGCAGTTCTTC
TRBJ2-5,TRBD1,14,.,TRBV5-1,CASSYSTGKETQYF,TGCGCCAGCAGCTACTCGACAGGGAAAGAGACCCAGTACTTC
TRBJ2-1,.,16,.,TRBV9,CASSVVGSSFMNEQFF,TGTGCCAGCAGCGTAGTTGGTAGCTCATTCATGAATGAGCAGTTCTTC
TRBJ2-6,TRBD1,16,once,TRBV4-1,CASSPAGGSGANVLTF,TGCGCCAGCAGCCCTGCAGGGGGCTCTGGGGCCAACGTCCTGACTTTC
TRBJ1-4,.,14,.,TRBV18,CASSPGSPGEKLFF,TGTGCCAGCTCACCTGGATCCCCGGGGGAAAAACTGTTTTTT
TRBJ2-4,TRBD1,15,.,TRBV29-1,CSVWTGGDSKNIQYF,TGCAGCGTTTGGACAGGGGGCGATTCCAAAAACATTCAGTACTTC
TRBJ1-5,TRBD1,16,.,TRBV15,CATSRTRQGGYQPQHF,TGTGCCACCAGCAGAACTCGACAGGGGGGATATCAGCCCCAGCATTTT
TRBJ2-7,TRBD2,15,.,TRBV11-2,CASSLGPSGGYEQYF,TGTGCCAGCAGCTTAGGGCCTAGCGGGGGCTACGAGCAGTACTTC
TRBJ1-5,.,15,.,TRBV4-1,CASSLGMGGHQPQHF,TGCGCCAGCAGCCTAGGGATGGGGGGGCATCAGCCCCAGCATTTT
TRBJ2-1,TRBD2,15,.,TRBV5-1,CASSPRTSGNNEQFF,TGCGCCAGCAGCCCCCGGACTAGCGGGAACAATGAGCAGTTCTTC
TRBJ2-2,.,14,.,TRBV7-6,CASSLKTATGELFF,TGTGCCAGCAGCTTAAAGACAGCCACCGGGGAGCTGTTTTTT
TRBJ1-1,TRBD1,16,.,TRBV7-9,CASSLHWTGENTEAFF,TGTGCCAGCAGCTTACATTGGACAGGAGAGAACACTGAAGCTTTCTTT
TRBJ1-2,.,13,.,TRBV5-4,CASSWSGLGGYTF,TGTGCCAGCAGCTGGTCAGGGTTAGGGGGCTACACCTTC
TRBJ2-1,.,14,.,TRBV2,CASSDVGFGNEQFF,TGTGCCAGCAGTGACGTCGGGTTCGGGAATGAGCAGTTCTTC
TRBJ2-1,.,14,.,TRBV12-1,CAKTRDSDNNEQFF,TGTGCCAAGACCCGGGACTCCGATAACAATGAGCAGTTCTTC
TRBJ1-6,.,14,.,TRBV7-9,CASSLGQNNSPLHF,TGTGCCAGCAGCTTAGGACAGAATAATTCACCCCTCCACTTT
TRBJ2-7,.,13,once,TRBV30,CAWSGDSRPEQYF,TGTGCCTGGAGTGGCGACAGCAGGCCCGAGCAGTACTTC
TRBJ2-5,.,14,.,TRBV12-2,CASRLASDQETQYF,TGTGCAAGTCGCTTAGCTAGCGACCAAGAGACCCAGTACTTC
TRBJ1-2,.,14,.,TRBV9,CASSVETGNYGYTF,TGTGCCAGCAGCGTAGAAACAGGGAACTATGGCTACACCTTC
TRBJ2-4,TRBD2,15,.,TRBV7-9,CASSFQAGGPNIQYF,TGTGCCAGCAGCTTTCAAGCGGGAGGGCCGAACATTCAGTACTTC
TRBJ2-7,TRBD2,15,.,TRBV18,CASSDLGGSLNEQYF,TGTGCCAGCTCGGACCTGGGCGGGAGTCTCAACGAGCAGTACTTC
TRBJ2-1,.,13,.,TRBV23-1,CASSYGEDNEQFF,TGCGCCAGTTCCTACGGGGAGGACAATGAGCAGTTCTTC
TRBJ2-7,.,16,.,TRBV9,CASSSNHGKQTYEQYF,TGTGCCAGCAGCTCCAACCACGGGAAACAAACCTACGAGCAGTACTTC
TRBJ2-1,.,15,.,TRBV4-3,CASSQETSSYNEQFF,TGCGCCAGCAGCCAAGAAACTAGTTCCTACAATGAGCAGTTCTTC
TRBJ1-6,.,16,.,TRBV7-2,CASSPEGERLLSPLHF,TGTGCCAGCAGCCCCGAAGGGGAAAGATTACTATCACCCCTCCACTTT
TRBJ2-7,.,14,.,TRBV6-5,CASSPKLVSYEQYF,TGTGCCAGCAGCCCCAAGCTGGTGTCCTACGAGCAGTACTTC
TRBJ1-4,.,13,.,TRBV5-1,CASATGNNEKLFF,TGCGCCAGCGCGACAGGCAATAATGAAAAACTGTTTTTT
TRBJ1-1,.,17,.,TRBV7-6,CASSLSRLGTQNTEAFF,TGTGCCAGCAGCTTATCCCGCCTCGGGACACAGAACACTGAAGCTTTCTTT
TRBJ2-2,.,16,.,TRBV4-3,CASSQGSGRNTGELFF,TGCGCCAGCAGCCAAGGGTCTGGCAGAAACACCGGGGAGCTGTTTTTT
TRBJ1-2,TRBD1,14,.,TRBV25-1,CASSRTGDSPGYTF,TGTGCCAGCAGTCGGACAGGGGACTCCCCTGGCTACACCTTC
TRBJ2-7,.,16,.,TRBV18,CASSRLSQLTNYEQYF,TGTGCCAGCTCACGATTATCCCAGCTCACTAACTACGAGCAGTACTTC
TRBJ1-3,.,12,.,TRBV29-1,CSVETGGNTIYF,TGCAGCGTTGAAACAGGGGGAAACACCATATATTTT
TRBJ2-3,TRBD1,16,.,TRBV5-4,CASSLEGTGNTDTQYF,TGTGCCAGCAGCTTGGAAGGGACAGGGAACACAGATACGCAGTATTTT
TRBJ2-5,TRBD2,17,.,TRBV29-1,CSVHTDFSGGPQETQYF,TGCAGCGTCCATACGGACTTCAGCGGGGGGCCCCAAGAGACCCAGTACTTC
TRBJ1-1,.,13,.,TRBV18,CASSLGGGTEAFF,TGTGCCAGCTCACTGGGAGGGGGCACTGAAGCTTTCTTT
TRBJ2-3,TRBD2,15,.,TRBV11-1,CASSLRRGITDTQYF,TGTGCCAGCAGCTTAAGGCGGGGGATCACAGATACGCAGTATTTT
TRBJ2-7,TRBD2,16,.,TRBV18,CASSPNLAGGPYEQYF,TGTGCCAGCTCACCGAACCTAGCGGGGGGCCCGTACGAGCAGTACTTC